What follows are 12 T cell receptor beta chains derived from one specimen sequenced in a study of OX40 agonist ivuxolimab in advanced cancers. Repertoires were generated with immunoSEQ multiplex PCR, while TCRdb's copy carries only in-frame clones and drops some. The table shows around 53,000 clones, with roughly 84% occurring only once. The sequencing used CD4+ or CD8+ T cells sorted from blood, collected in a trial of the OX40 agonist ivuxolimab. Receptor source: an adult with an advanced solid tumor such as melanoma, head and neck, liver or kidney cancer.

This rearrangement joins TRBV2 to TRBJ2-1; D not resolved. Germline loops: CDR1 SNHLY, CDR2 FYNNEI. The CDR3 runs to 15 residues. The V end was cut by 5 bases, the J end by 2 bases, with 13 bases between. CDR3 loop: CASSLLRAAYNEQFF. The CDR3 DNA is TGTGCCAGCAGTCTTTTACGGGCCGCCTACAATGAGCAGTTCTTC.

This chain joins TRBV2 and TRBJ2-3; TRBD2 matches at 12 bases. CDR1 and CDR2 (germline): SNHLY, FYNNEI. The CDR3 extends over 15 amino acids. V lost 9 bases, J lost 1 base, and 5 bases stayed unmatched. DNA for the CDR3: TGTGCCAGTTCGACTAGCGGGGGACGCACAGATACGCAGTATTTT. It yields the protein CASSTSGGRTDTQYF.

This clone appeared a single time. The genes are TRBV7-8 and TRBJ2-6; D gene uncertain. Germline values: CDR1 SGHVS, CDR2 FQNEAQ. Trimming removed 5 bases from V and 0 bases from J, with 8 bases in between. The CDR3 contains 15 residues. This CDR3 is CASSPRDSGANVLTF. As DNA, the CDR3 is TGTGCCAGCAGCCCAAGGGACTCTGGGGCCAACGTCCTGACTTTC.

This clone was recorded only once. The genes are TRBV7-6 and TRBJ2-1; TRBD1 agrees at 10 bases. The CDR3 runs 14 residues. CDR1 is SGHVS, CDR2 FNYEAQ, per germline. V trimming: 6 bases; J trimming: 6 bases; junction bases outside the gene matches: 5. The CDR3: CASSRQGARNEQFF. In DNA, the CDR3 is TGTGCCAGCAGTCGACAGGGGGCGCGCAATGAGCAGTTCTTC.

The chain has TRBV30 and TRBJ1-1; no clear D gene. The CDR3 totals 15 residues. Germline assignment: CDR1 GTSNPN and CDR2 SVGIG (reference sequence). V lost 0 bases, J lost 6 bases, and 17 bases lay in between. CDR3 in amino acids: CAWSVLQSNGAEAFF. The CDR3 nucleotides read TGTGCCTGGAGTGTACTCCAAAGCAACGGGGCTGAAGCTTTCTTT.

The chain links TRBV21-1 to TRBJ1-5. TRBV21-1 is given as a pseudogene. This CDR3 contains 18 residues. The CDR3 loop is CASSKASSGGAGNQPQHF. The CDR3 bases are TGTGCCAGCAGCAAAGCGAGTTCGGGGGGCGCGGGCAATCAGCCCCAGCATTTT.

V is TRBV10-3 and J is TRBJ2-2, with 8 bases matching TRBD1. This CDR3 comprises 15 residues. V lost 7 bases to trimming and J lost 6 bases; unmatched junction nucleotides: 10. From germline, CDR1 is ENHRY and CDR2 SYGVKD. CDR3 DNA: TGTGCCATCAAGCCGCAGGGGGCCCGTCCCGGGGAGCTGTTTTTT. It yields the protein CAIKPQGARPGELFF.

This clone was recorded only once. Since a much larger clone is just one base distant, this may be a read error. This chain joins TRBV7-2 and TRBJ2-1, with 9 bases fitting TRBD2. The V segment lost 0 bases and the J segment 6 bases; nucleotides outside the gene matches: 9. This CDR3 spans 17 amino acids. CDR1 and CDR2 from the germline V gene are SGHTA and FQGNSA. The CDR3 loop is CASSLAGGGASGNEQFF. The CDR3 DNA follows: TGTGCCAGCAGCTTAGCCGGCGGGGGGGCCTCGGGCAATGAGCAGTTCTTC.

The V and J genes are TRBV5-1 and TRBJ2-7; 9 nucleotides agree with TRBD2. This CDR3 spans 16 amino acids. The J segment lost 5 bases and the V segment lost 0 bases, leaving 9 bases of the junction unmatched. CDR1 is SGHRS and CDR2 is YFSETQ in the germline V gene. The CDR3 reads CASSLVALAGTHEQYF. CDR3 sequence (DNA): TGCGCCAGCAGCTTGGTCGCTCTAGCGGGAACTCACGAGCAGTACTTC.

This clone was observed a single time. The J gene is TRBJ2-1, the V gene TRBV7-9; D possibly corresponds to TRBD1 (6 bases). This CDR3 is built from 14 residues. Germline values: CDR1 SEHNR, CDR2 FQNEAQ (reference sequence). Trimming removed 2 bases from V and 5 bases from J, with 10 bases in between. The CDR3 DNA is TGTGCCAGCAGCTTAACACAGGGAGACAATGAGCAGTTCTTC. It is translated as CASSLTQGDNEQFF. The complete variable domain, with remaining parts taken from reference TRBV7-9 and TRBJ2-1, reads DTGVSQNPRHKITKRGQNVTFRCDPISEHNRLYWYRQTLGQGPEFLTYFQNEAQLEKSRLLSDRFSAERPKGSFSTLEIQRTEQGDSAMYLCASSLTQGDNEQFFGPGTRLTVL.

This chain's CDR3 is CASSPDRGSAGELFF. The CDR3 DNA reads as TGTGCCAGCAGCCCAGACAGGGGTTCGGCCGGGGAGCTGTTTTTT. The chain has TRBV27 and TRBJ2-2, with 8 bases fitting TRBD1. The CDR3 is 15 residues long. CDR1 and CDR2 (germline): MNHEY, SMNVEV (reference sequence). Losses at the gene ends were 6 bases for V and 6 bases for J; bases not matched to a gene: 9.

The CDR3 loop reads CASSLPQNYGYTF. The DNA of the CDR3 is TGTGCCAGCAGTCTCCCACAAAACTATGGCTACACCTTC. The chain carries TRBV25-1 and TRBJ1-2; D is ambiguous. Germline V gene data show CDR1 as MGHDK and CDR2 as SYGVNS. There are 13 residues in the CDR3. V was shortened by 5 bases and J by 2 bases, with 9 bases between the two germline ends.